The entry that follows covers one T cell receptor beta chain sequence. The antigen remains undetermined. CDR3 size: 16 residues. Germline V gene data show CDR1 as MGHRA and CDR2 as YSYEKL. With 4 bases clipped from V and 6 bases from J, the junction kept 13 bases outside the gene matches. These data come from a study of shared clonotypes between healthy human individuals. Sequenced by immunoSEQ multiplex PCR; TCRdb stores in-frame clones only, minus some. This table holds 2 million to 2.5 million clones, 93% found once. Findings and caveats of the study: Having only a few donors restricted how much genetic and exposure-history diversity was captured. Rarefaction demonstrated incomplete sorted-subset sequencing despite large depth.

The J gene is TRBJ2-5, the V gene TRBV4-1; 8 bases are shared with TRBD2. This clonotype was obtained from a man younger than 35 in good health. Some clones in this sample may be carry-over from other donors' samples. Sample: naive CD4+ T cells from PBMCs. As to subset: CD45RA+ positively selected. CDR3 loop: CASSPGGRGGHQTQYF. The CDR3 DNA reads TGCGCCAGCAGCCCGGGGGGGAGAGGGGGACACCAGACCCAGTACTTC.